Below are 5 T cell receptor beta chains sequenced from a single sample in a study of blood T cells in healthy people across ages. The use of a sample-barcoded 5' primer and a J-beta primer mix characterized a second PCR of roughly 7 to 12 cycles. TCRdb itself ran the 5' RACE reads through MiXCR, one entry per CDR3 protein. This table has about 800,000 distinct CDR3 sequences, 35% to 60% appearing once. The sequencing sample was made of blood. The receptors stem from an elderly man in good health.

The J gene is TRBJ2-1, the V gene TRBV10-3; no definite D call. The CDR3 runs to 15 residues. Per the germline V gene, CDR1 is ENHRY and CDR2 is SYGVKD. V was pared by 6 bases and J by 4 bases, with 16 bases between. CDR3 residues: CAIRPAQPFYNEQFF. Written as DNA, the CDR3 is TGTGCCATCAGACCCGCACAACCCTTTTACAATGAGCAGTTCTTC.

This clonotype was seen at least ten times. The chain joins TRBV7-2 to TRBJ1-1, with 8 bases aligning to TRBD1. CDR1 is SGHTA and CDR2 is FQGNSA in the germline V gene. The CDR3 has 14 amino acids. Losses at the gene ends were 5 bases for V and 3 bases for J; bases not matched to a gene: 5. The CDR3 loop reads CASSEQGGDTEAFF. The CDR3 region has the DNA TGTGCCAGCAGCGAACAGGGGGGGGACACTGAAGCTTTCTTT.

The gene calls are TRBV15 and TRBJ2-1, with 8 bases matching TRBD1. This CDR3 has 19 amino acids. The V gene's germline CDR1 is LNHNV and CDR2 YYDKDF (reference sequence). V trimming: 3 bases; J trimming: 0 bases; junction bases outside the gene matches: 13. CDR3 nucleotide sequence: TGTGCCACCAGCAGGGACAGGGCCCTAATCGTGAGCTCCTACAATGAGCAGTTCTTC. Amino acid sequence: CATSRDRALIVSSYNEQFF.

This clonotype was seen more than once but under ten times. CDR3 protein: CASSLVASGLDGETQYF. CDR3 bases: TGTGCCAGCAGCTTAGTAGCTAGCGGGTTAGATGGAGAGACCCAGTACTTC. V gene TRBV7-9 combines with J gene TRBJ2-5, with 8 bases aligning to TRBD2. Trimming took 1 base from V and 4 from J; bases not matched to a gene: 11. The CDR3 consists of 17 residues. Germline V gives CDR1 SEHNR, CDR2 FQNEAQ (reference sequence).

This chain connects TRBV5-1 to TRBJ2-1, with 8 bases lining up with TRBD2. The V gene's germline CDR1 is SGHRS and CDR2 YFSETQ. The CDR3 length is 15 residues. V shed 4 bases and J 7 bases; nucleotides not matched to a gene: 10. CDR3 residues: CASSIRLASQNEQFF. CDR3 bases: TGCGCCAGCAGCATTCGACTAGCGTCTCAAAATGAGCAGTTCTTC.